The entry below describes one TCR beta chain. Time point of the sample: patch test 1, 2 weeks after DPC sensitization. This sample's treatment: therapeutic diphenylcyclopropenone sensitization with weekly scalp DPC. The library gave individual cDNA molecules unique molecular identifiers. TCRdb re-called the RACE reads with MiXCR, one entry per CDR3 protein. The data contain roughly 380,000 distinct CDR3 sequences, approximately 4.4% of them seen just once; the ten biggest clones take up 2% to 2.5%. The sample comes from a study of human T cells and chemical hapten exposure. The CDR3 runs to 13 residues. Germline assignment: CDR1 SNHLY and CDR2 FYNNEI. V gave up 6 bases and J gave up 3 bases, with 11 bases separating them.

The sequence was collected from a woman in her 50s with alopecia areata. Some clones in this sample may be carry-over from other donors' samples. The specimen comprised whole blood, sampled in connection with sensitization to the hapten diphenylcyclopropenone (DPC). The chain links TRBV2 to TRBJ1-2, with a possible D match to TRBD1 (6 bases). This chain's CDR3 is CASRGATDYGYTF. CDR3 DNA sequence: TGTGCCAGCAGGGGGGCTACTGACTATGGCTACACCTTC.